These 31 T cell receptor beta chains originate from one sample sequenced in a study of tissue T cells after allogeneic stem cell transplantation. TCRdb keeps only in-frame clones here, not all; method: immunoSEQ multiplex PCR. This table holds fewer than 30,000 clones, about 70% found once. The source material was tissue from the ileum, sampled at autopsy. The receptors come from an older female donor with lung cancer.

The chain couples TRBV19 to TRBJ1-4; 9 nucleotides match TRBD1. V lost 10 bases, J lost 2 bases, and 11 bases stayed unmatched. Germline CDR1 LNHDA, CDR2 SQIVND (reference sequence). The CDR3 extends over 16 amino acids. The CDR3: CATTGQGRSTNEKLFF. The CDR3 DNA follows: TGTGCCACCACGGGACAGGGAAGGAGTACTAATGAAAAACTGTTTTTT.

V and J are TRBV7-2 and TRBJ2-7, with D hard to call. Germline lookup yields CDR1 SGHTA and CDR2 FQGNSA. This CDR3 region has 14 residues. Trimming removed 3 bases from V and 1 base from J, with 10 bases in between. The CDR3 DNA reads TGTGCCAGCAGCTTTGACGGGCCTTCCTACGAGCAGTACTTC. It yields the protein CASSFDGPSYEQYF. Full variable domain (rest looked up from reference TRBV7-2 and TRBJ2-7): GAGVSQSPSNKVTEKGKDVELRCDPISGHTALYWYRQSLGQGLEFLIYFQGNSAPDKSGLPSDRFSAERTGGSVSTLTIQRTQQEDSAVYLCASSFDGPSYEQYFGPGTRLTVT.

This clone was recorded a few times. V and J are TRBV6-6 and TRBJ1-1, with D possibly TRBD1 on 6 matching bases. CDR3 size: 13 residues. Trimming stripped 7 bases from V and 1 base from J, with 10 bases between. Germline assignment: CDR1 MNHNY and CDR2 SVGAGI (reference sequence). CDR3 protein: CASNQQGNTEAFF. Here the CDR3 DNA reads TGTGCCAGCAATCAACAGGGGAACACTGAAGCTTTCTTT.

The chain joins TRBV18 to TRBJ2-3; D possibly corresponds to TRBD2 (6 bases). Trimming removed 1 base from V and 0 bases from J, with 11 bases in between. The CDR3 consists of 16 residues. CDR1 and CDR2 (germline): KGHSH, LQKENI. The CDR3 sequence: CASSPLSGTSTDTQYF. DNA for the CDR3: TGTGCCAGCTCACCACTTAGCGGTACTAGCACAGATACGCAGTATTTT.

This clone was counted between two and nine times. The chain uses TRBV5-1 and TRBJ1-6; D gene ambiguous. The V and J ends lost 0 bases and 3 bases respectively, with 1 base between them. The V gene's germline CDR1 is SGHRS and CDR2 YFSETQ. This CDR3 comprises 13 residues. CDR3 bases: TGCGCCAGCAGCTTGGACTATAATTCACCCCTCCACTTT. This encodes CASSLDYNSPLHF.

The rearrangement uses TRBV7-7 and TRBJ2-2, with D possibly TRBD2 on 5 matching bases. Germline V gene sequence: CDR1 SSHAT, CDR2 FNYEAQ (reference sequence). The CDR3 contains 17 residues. Trimming removed 1 base from V and 5 bases from J, with 17 bases in between. CDR3 DNA sequence: TGTGCCAGCAGCTTAGGGGTGGATACGTCGGGAACCGGGGAGCTGTTTTTT. Protein product: CASSLGVDTSGTGELFF.

The genes are TRBV19 and TRBJ2-1; unclear D gene. The ends were cut back, 4 bases at V and 5 bases at J, with 18 bases in the middle. This CDR3 is built from 16 residues. Looked up from germline, CDR1 is LNHDA and CDR2 is SQIVND (reference sequence). CDR3 in DNA: TGTGCCAGTAGTAAAGGCTCCGCGACCCCTAACAATGAGCAGTTCTTC. The encoded protein is CASSKGSATPNNEQFF.

This clone is judged medium-sized (0.01 to 0.1%). The rearrangement uses TRBV5-6 and TRBJ1-1, with D possibly matching TRBD1 (6 bases). CDR1 and CDR2 (germline): SGHDT, YYEEEE. V gave up 4 bases and J gave up 6 bases, with 22 bases separating them. This CDR3 comprises 16 residues. The CDR3 coding sequence is TGTGCCAGCAGCACCTATTTCAGGGTCGGGGGCCCTGAAGCTTTCTTT. Protein: CASSTYFRVGGPEAFF.

The genes are TRBV7-8 and TRBJ1-3; D possibly corresponds to TRBD1 (5 bases). This CDR3 region has 16 residues. Trimming stripped 0 bases from V and 4 bases from J, with 13 bases between. The germline V gene has CDR1 SGHVS and CDR2 FQNEAQ. The CDR3 bases are TGTGCCAGCAGCTTAGCGGGCAGGGCCATAGGAAACACCATATATTTT. Translation gives CASSLAGRAIGNTIYF.

About this clone: The sample has other DNA sequences that encode this CDR3 too. The rearrangement links TRBV5-1 to TRBJ2-1; weak D call: TRBD1 (6 bases). Trimming removed 4 bases from V and 3 bases from J, with 11 bases in between. Germline CDR1 is SGHRS and CDR2 is YFSETQ. The CDR3 loop spans 14 amino acids. This CDR3 is CASSLGQYYNEQFF. The CDR3 DNA follows: TGCGCCAGCAGCCTCGGACAGTACTACAATGAGCAGTTCTTC.

V gene TRBV6-5 combines with J gene TRBJ2-1; 12 bases fit TRBD2. V dropped 6 bases and J dropped 10; count of bases not matched to a gene: 10. CDR1 is MNHEY and CDR2 is SVGAGI in the germline V gene. There are 15 residues in the CDR3. The CDR3 region is CASRLLAGGSGEQFF. CDR3 sequence (DNA): TGTGCCAGCAGACTACTAGCGGGAGGTTCCGGGGAGCAGTTCTTC.

This chain joins TRBV9 and TRBJ2-7, with D perhaps TRBD2 (6 bases). Per germline, CDR1 SGDLS and CDR2 YYNGEE. This CDR3 is 14 amino acids long. Between the trimmed V and J ends, which lost 1 base and 4 bases, there was a span of 12 bases. CDR3 in amino acids: CASSVLAAGYEQYF. CDR3 DNA sequence: TGTGCCAGCAGCGTATTAGCGGCTGGATACGAGCAGTACTTC.

The rearrangement uses TRBV27 and TRBJ2-5; no reliable D call. Per the germline V gene, CDR1 is MNHEY and CDR2 is SMNVEV (reference sequence). V was cut by 4 bases and J by 5 bases, with 11 bases left in between. The CDR3 is 13 amino acids. The CDR3 is CASSSHAMETQYF. CDR3 nucleotide sequence: TGTGCCAGCAGTTCCCATGCGATGGAGACCCAGTACTTC.

This sequence joins TRBV6-5 and TRBJ1-2, with D perhaps matching TRBD1 (6 bases). Germline lookup yields CDR1 MNHEY and CDR2 SVGAGI. The V end lost 7 bases, the J end lost 0 bases, and 15 bases lay between the germline ends. This CDR3 is 15 amino acids long. DNA for the CDR3: TGTGCCAGCACCTCCGGGACAAGAGCTAACTATGGCTACACCTTC. The encoded protein is CASTSGTRANYGYTF.

The chain has TRBV6-2 or TRBV6-3 and TRBJ2-7, with TRBD1 identical over 12 bases. Germline V gene sequence: CDR1 MNHEY, CDR2 SVGEGT. V was pared by 3 bases and J by 7 bases, with 7 bases of the junction left unmatched. The CDR3 has 15 residues. CDR3 nucleotides: TGTGCCAGCAGTTATATGGGACAGGGGGCGCGTGAGCAGTACTTC. Translated, it gives CASSYMGQGAREQYF.

The V call is TRBV10-3, the J call TRBJ2-5, with TRBD1 matching 8 bases. CDR1 ENHRY and CDR2 SYGVKD come from the germline V gene. The V and J ends lost 4 bases and 4 bases, in that order; junction bases with no gene match: 8. This CDR3 is 15 amino acids long. The CDR3 here is CAISVLDRAGETQYF. CDR3 in DNA: TGTGCCATCAGTGTGTTGGACAGGGCGGGAGAGACCCAGTACTTC.

As regards this clone: At one end the junction does not follow the germline gene, possibly because of a read error. J is TRBJ2-1 and V is TRBV5-4; D is undetermined. CDR3 length: 17 residues. Germline V lookup: CDR1 SGHNT, CDR2 YYREEE (reference sequence). DNA of the CDR3: TGTGCCAGCAGCTCCGCGGTTACGAGTCTAGAGACCGGTGAGTTACTCTTC. Encoded protein: CASSSAVTSLETGELLF.

The chain employs TRBV7-2 and TRBJ2-1; D is tentatively TRBD1 or TRBD2 (7 bases each). The germline V gene encodes CDR1 SGHTA and CDR2 FQGNSA. This CDR3 region has 16 residues. Trimming removed 6 bases from V and 7 bases from J, with 22 bases in between. In DNA form, the CDR3 reads TGTGCCAGCAGACCGGACCAGGGGGGGTTTAGTAATGAGCAGTTCTTC. It codes for CASRPDQGGFSNEQFF.

The rearrangement links TRBV11-2 to TRBJ2-3; no reliable D call. V was shortened by 3 bases and J by 2 bases, with 9 bases between the two germline ends. Germline loops: CDR1 SGHAT, CDR2 FQNNGV. The CDR3 contains 14 residues. Here the CDR3 reads CASSLERPTDTQYF. The CDR3 DNA reads TGTGCCAGCAGCTTGGAGCGCCCCACAGATACGCAGTATTTT.

This chain joins TRBV4-3 and TRBJ1-1; TRBD1 matches at 7 bases. This CDR3 is built from 18 residues. Trimming took 0 bases from V and 4 from J; bases not matched to a gene: 14. The germline V gene has CDR1 LGHNA and CDR2 YSLEER. The CDR3 DNA reads TGCGCCAGCAGCCAAGATAGGGGGGACAGCCCCGTACTCACTGAAGCTTTCTTT. Its protein product is CASSQDRGDSPVLTEAFF.

The V and J genes are TRBV6-2 or TRBV6-3 and TRBJ1-5; 7 nucleotides agree with TRBD1. Germline V gene data show CDR1 as MNHEY and CDR2 as SVGEGT. The CDR3 is made up of 15 amino acids. J was trimmed by 1 base and V by 0 bases; bases with no gene match: 0. Here the CDR3 DNA reads TGTGCCAGCAGTTACTCGGGACAGAGCAATCAGCCCCAGCATTTT. The encoded protein is CASSYSGQSNQPQHF.

This clone came up a few times. V and J are TRBV27 and TRBJ1-6, with D possibly TRBD1 on 5 matching bases. The V gene lost 6 bases and the J gene lost 10 bases, with 16 bases spanning the gap. This CDR3 region has 14 residues. Germline CDR1 and CDR2: MNHEY and SMNVEV (reference sequence). Here the CDR3 DNA reads TGTGCCAGCAGCTTTCAGGGCGGACGATCACCCCTCCACTTT. This sequence encodes CASSFQGGRSPLHF.

V gene TRBV11-1 combines with J gene TRBJ2-5; D possibly corresponds to TRBD2 (5 bases). Germline V gene sequence: CDR1 SGHAT, CDR2 FQDESV (reference sequence). V lost 8 bases, J lost 7 bases, and 17 bases lay in between. The CDR3 is 13 amino acids. The CDR3 reads CASETGFGRTQYF. For the CDR3, the DNA is TGTGCCAGCGAGACGGGATTCGGTCGGACCCAGTACTTC.

This chain joins TRBV18 and TRBJ1-5; D uncertain. The germline V gene encodes CDR1 KGHSH and CDR2 LQKENI. The CDR3 extends over 16 amino acids. V was shortened by 2 bases and J by 1 base, with 12 bases between the two germline ends. CDR3 bases: TGTGCCAGCTCACCATACGGTATAGGAAGCAATCAGCCCCAGCATTTT. Translation gives CASSPYGIGSNQPQHF.

The chain employs TRBV5-4 and TRBJ2-2, with 10 bases identical to TRBD1. Per germline, CDR1 SGHNT and CDR2 YYREEE (reference sequence). The CDR3 is 15 residues long. V lost 4 bases to trimming and J lost 6 bases; unmatched junction nucleotides: 6. The CDR3 here is CASSNRQGAPGELFF. The CDR3 DNA reads as TGTGCCAGCAGCAATCGACAGGGGGCTCCCGGGGAGCTGTTTTTT. The whole variable domain, remainder taken from reference TRBV5-4 and TRBJ2-2, is ETGVTQSPTHLIKTRGQQVTLRCSSQSGHNTVSWYQQALGQGPQFIFQYYREEENGRGNFPPRFSGLQFPNYSSELNVNALELDDSALYLCASSNRQGAPGELFFGEGSRLTVL.

The chain carries TRBV7-6 and TRBJ2-3, with TRBD2 as a possible D gene (6 bases). Germline-derived CDR1 and CDR2 are SGHVS and FNYEAQ. Trimming stripped 0 bases from V and 0 bases from J, with 13 bases between. CDR3 length: 17 residues. Written as DNA, the CDR3 is TGTGCCAGCAGCTTAGCGATCCTAGCGCTTAGCACAGATACGCAGTATTTT. Translated: CASSLAILALSTDTQYF.

V is TRBV6-5 and J is TRBJ2-1; 10 nucleotides line up with TRBD2. This CDR3 is built from 15 residues. Germline lookup yields CDR1 MNHEY and CDR2 SVGAGI. With 7 bases clipped from V and 8 bases from J, the junction kept 11 bases outside the gene matches. CDR3 coding DNA: TGTGCCAGCACCAATCTAGCGGGAGCGGGACATGAGCAGTTCTTC. This codes for CASTNLAGAGHEQFF.

V and J are TRBV11-2 and TRBJ2-5, with D possibly TRBD2 on 6 matching bases. Germline V gene data show CDR1 as SGHAT and CDR2 as FQNNGV. CDR3 length: 16 residues. The germline V and J ends were trimmed by 5 bases and 7 bases, with 23 bases remaining between them. The CDR3 DNA reads as TGTGCCAGCAGCCCCCTGAGTTTCCGGGAGTCGGGGACCCAGTACTTC. Encoded protein: CASSPLSFRESGTQYF.

The chain is built from TRBV6-2 or TRBV6-3 and TRBJ1-5; D is possibly TRBD1 (6 bases). From germline, CDR1 is MNHEY and CDR2 SVGEGT. The V and J ends lost 5 bases and 5 bases respectively, with 13 bases between them. The CDR3 spans 14 residues. The CDR3 DNA reads as TGTGCCAGCAGTGGGCAGGGGACTCATCAGCCCCAGCATTTT. It is translated as CASSGQGTHQPQHF.

This clone was seen more than once but under ten times. This rearrangement joins TRBV7-3 to TRBJ1-2; 7 positions match TRBD1. CDR3 length: 13 residues. The V and J ends lost 5 bases and 6 bases, in that order; junction bases with no gene match: 6. In germline, CDR1 is SGHTA, CDR2 FQGTGA. The CDR3 sequence: CASSLGGADGYTF. CDR3 DNA sequence: TGTGCCAGCAGCCTAGGGGGCGCAGATGGCTACACCTTC.

This rearrangement joins TRBV5-6 to TRBJ2-3; D is unresolved. The CDR3 is 16 residues long. Germline lookup yields CDR1 SGHDT and CDR2 YYEEEE. V gave up 2 bases and J gave up 2 bases, with 15 bases separating them. CDR3 DNA sequence: TGTGCCAGCAGCTTATGGTCAATAACTATCACAGATACGCAGTATTTT. This codes for CASSLWSITITDTQYF.